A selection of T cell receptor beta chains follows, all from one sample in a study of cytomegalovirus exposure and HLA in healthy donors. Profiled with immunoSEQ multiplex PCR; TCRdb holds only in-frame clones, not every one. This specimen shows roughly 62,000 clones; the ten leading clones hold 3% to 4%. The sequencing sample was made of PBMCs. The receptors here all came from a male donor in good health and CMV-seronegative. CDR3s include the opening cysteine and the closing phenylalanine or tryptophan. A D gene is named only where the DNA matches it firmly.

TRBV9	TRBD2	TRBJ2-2	TGTGCCAGCAGCGAGGGACTAGCGGGAGTGCGGGGGGAGCTGTTTTTT	CASSEGLAGVRGELFF
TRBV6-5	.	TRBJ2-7	TGTGCCAGCAGTTACTCGGGCCAGGACTCCTACGAGCAGTACTTC	CASSYSGQDSYEQYF
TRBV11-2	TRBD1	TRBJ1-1	TGTGCCAGCAGCTTAAGACAGGGAGGCACTGAAGCTTTCTTT	CASSLRQGGTEAFF
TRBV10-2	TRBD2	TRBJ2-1	TGCGCCAGCTCCCGACTAGCGGGGAGCTCCGACAATGAGCAGTTCTTC	CASSRLAGSSDNEQFF
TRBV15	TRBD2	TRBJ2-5	TGTGCCACCAGCAGAGATCGGGGGGTGGAGACCCAGTACTTC	CATSRDRGVETQYF
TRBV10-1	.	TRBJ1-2	TGCGCCAGCAGTGAGGTACAGGGCAACTATGGCTACACCTTC	CASSEVQGNYGYTF
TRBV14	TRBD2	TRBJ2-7	TGTGCCAGCAGCCCTGGACTAGCGGGAGGTAGTCTCTCCTACGAGCAGTACTTC	CASSPGLAGGSLSYEQYF
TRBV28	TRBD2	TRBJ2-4	TGTGCCAGCAGTCCCGTCTACCCCGGGGGGGCCAAAAACATTCAGTACTTC	CASSPVYPGGAKNIQYF
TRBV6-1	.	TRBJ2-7	TGTGCCAGCAGCGAAAAGAAGGGAGACGAGCAGTACTTC	CASSEKKGDEQYF
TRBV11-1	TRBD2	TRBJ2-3	TGTGCCAGCAGCTTAGCAGGGGAGCGGGGGGTGCAAGATACGCAGTATTTT	CASSLAGERGVQDTQYF
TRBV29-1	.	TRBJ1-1	TGCAGCGGAGGGTTTAGGGGGTTGAACACTGAAGCTTTCTTT	CSGGFRGLNTEAFF
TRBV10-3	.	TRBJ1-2	TGTGCCGGGGCTCCGGATCTTGGGGCTGGCTACACCTTC	CAGAPDLGAGYTF
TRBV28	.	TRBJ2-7	TGTGCCAGAATGGCTTCCTACGAGCAGTACTTC	CARMASYEQYF
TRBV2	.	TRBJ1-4	TGTGCCAGCAGTGGGCAGGCTAATGAAAAACTGTTTTTT	CASSGQANEKLFF
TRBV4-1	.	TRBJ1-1	TGCGCCAGCAGCCAAGCCCCCCCACGACTGGTGAACACTGAAGCTTTCTTT	CASSQAPPRLVNTEAFF
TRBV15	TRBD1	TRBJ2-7	TGTGCCACCAGCAGAAACAGGGGTTCCTACGAGCAGTACTTC	CATSRNRGSYEQYF
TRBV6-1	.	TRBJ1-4	TGTGCCAGCAGTGAAGCTTGGGGGAGGGGGAATGAAAAACTGTTTTTT	CASSEAWGRGNEKLFF